These T cell receptor beta chains were read from a single sample in a study of blood T cell repertoires in COVID-19. Some clones are missing from TCRdb's copy, which holds only in-frame ones; the method was immunoSEQ multiplex PCR. The sample holds around 370,000 clones, nearly 90% seen once. Sequenced input: peripheral blood. The source of these receptors is a man aged 18 to 30 with active or convalescent COVID-19. CDR3s include the opening cysteine and the closing phenylalanine or tryptophan. A D gene is named only where the DNA matches it firmly. Clone size is not always given. Where it is, it says once, few, many or a class for expanded clones.

CDR3 length | J gene | D gene | clone size | V gene | CDR3 protein | CDR3 DNA
12 | TRBJ1-2 | TRBD1 | NA | TRBV19 | CASSNTGVGYTF | TGTGCCAGTAGTAACACAGGGGTCGGCTACACCTTC
14 | TRBJ1-1 | NA | NA | TRBV5-1 | CASSLQAGNTEAFF | TGCGCCAGCAGCCTCCAGGCAGGGAACACTGAAGCTTTCTTT
15 | TRBJ1-2 | NA | few | TRBV14 | CASSQDVRGIHGYTF | TGTGCCAGCAGCCAAGATGTGAGGGGGATACATGGCTACACCTTC
14 | TRBJ1-3 | NA | NA | TRBV10-3 | CAISRDGSGNTIYF | TGTGCCATCTCGCGGGACGGCTCTGGAAACACCATATATTTT
15 | TRBJ2-1 | NA | NA | TRBV3-1/TRBV3-2 | CASSLDLGQYNEQFF | TGTGCCAGCAGCCTTGACTTGGGGCAATACAATGAGCAGTTCTTC
13 | TRBJ2-2 | NA | NA | TRBV19 | CASNSMRTGELFF | TGTGCCAGTAATTCTATGCGCACCGGGGAGCTGTTTTTT
16 | TRBJ2-3 | TRBD2 | NA | TRBV6-6 | CASSREAGRVTDTQYF | TGTGCCAGCAGTCGTGAAGCGGGAAGAGTGACAGATACGCAGTATTTT
15 | TRBJ1-5 | NA | NA | TRBV10-3 | CAISESLGTGQPQHF | TGTGCCATCAGTGAGTCACTAGGGACTGGGCAGCCCCAGCATTTT
17 | TRBJ2-7 | TRBD2 | NA | TRBV13 | CASRGTSGRLFSYEQYF | TGTGCCAGCAGGGGGACTAGCGGGAGGCTGTTCTCCTACGAGCAGTACTTC
15 | TRBJ1-1 | NA | NA | TRBV5-1 | CASSLVNQGPTEAFF | TGCGCCAGCAGCTTGGTTAACCAGGGTCCCACTGAAGCTTTCTTT
13 | TRBJ1-5 | NA | NA | TRBV18 | CASSRTGDQPQHF | TGTGCCAGCTCCCGTACCGGGGATCAGCCCCAGCATTTT
13 | TRBJ1-1 | TRBD1 | NA | TRBV7-9 | CASSLVGQNVAFF | TGTGCCAGCAGCTTAGTGGGACAGAACGTCGCTTTCTTT
15 | TRBJ1-2 | NA | NA | TRBV6-5 | CASSYRTAANYGYTF | TGTGCCAGCAGTTACAGGACAGCAGCTAACTATGGCTACACCTTC
13 | TRBJ1-1 | TRBD1 | NA | TRBV18 | CASSRTGGTEAFF | TGTGCCAGCTCACGTACAGGGGGCACTGAAGCTTTCTTT
15 | TRBJ1-2 | TRBD1 | few | TRBV5-1 | CASSPLRDRLGGYTF | TGCGCCAGCAGCCCCCTCCGGGACAGGCTTGGGGGCTACACCTTC
16 | TRBJ1-2 | TRBD1 | NA | TRBV2 | CASSEATRTGGSGYTF | TGTGCCAGCAGTGAAGCCACACGGACAGGGGGCAGTGGCTACACCTTC
16 | TRBJ1-2 | TRBD1 | NA | TRBV6-5 | CASSYLPGQEIYGYTF | TGTGCCAGCAGTTACTTACCGGGACAGGAAATCTATGGCTACACCTTC
16 | TRBJ1-6 | NA | NA | TRBV7-9 | CASSPQGTSYNSPLHF | TGTGCCAGCAGCCCGCAGGGGACCTCCTATAATTCACCCCTCCACTTT